The TCR beta chain under discussion was sequenced for a study of blood T cell repertoires in COVID-19. V dropped 0 bases and J dropped 8; count of bases not matched to a gene: 14. Germline V gene data show CDR1 as SGHRS and CDR2 as YFSETQ. The CDR3 has 17 amino acids. Sequencing used immunoSEQ multiplex PCR; TCRdb keeps in-frame clones, though not all of them. The top ten hold about 4.5% of the sample, which has hundreds of thousands of clones, 75% to 90% seen once. The rearrangement links TRBV5-1 to TRBJ2-1; 7 bases map to TRBD1. This clonotype was sampled from a woman aged 25 to 39 with acute or convalescent COVID-19. The sequencing input was peripheral blood. The CDR3 DNA is TGCGCCAGCAGCTTGGTAGGGGGCGCGTTTGAGTTCGATGAGCAGTTCTTC. Its translation: CASSLVGGAFEFDEQFF.